Listed here is a single T cell receptor beta chain. The data derive from a study of blood T cell repertoires in COVID-19. About the study: The United States, Italy and Spain were the sources of the acute and convalescent COVID-19 samples. PBMCs, B-cell-depleted T cells, or T cells provided the cDNA or gDNA that made up the material.

From germline, CDR1 is MDHEN and CDR2 SYDVKM. CDR3 size: 15 residues. Unmatched junction bases numbered 11, after V lost 6 bases and J lost 8 bases. In the authors' workflow: Estimation of nucleated cell counts was performed using reference gene primer amplification. Using immunoSEQ multiplex PCR, the repertoire was profiled, and TCRdb retains in-frame clones only, with some absent. D and trimming were read from the DNA, whereas the V and J calls and clone size are those reported in that table. The sample includes tens of thousands of clones, around 89% of them seen just once. This sequence was found in a woman over 75 with active COVID-19. The genes are TRBV28 and TRBJ1-2; the match to TRBD1 covers 11 bases. The source material was peripheral blood. This chain's CDR3 is CASSTTGTGGRGYTF. The DNA for the CDR3 is TGTGCCAGCAGCACTACGGGGACAGGGGGTCGGGGCTACACCTTC.